The 31 T cell receptor beta chains presented below share a single source sample, sequenced in a study of T cells in Graves' hyperthyroidism and ophthalmopathy (dated by TCRdb to the late 2010s). Receptor libraries were prepared by multiplex PCR. The instrument was an Illumina HiSeq 2000. The TCR beta CDR3 regions were amplified from the RNA transcripts. The first round of RT-PCR for the TCR CDR3 was performed with the HTBI primer set and the Qiagen OneStep RT-PCR kit. The public reads were reprocessed in TCRdb via fastp at Q25 and MiXCR, keeping in-frame beta chains. Entries are consolidated by CDR3 protein sequence, retaining the most common genes and DNA. This sample holds about 98,000 distinct CDR3 sequences; roughly 37% were observed only once. Around 9.6% of the sample lies in the top ten. The sample was peripheral blood or thyroid tissue (not recorded which). All receptors derive from a woman younger than 45 with Graves' hyperthyroidism.

This chain uses TRBV9 with TRBJ2-7; no reliable D call. CDR3 length: 17 amino acids. V was cut by 7 bases and J by 2 bases, with 25 bases left in between. In germline, CDR1 is SGDLS, CDR2 YYNGEE. CDR3 protein: CASSYIGPAGPAYEQYF. In DNA form, the CDR3 reads TGTGCCAGCTCTTATATTGGACCTGCCGGTCCAGCCTACGAGCAGTACTTC.

In its sample, this clonotype was seen many times. The chain employs TRBV28 and TRBJ1-2, with 11 bases that match TRBD1. The ends lost 1 base at V and 8 bases at J; junction bases unmatched: 6. Germline CDR1 is MDHEN and CDR2 is SYDVKM. There are 15 residues in the CDR3. The CDR3: CASSLLGQGVRGYTF. CDR3 sequence (DNA): TGTGCCAGCAGTTTATTGGGACAGGGGGTGAGAGGCTACACCTTC.

The gene calls are TRBV28 and TRBJ2-5; 14 nucleotides line up with TRBD2. Germline CDR1 reads MDHEN; CDR2 reads SYDVKM. The CDR3 has 18 amino acids. The ends lost 3 bases at V and 1 base at J; junction bases unmatched: 7. The CDR3 region has the DNA TGTGCCAGCAGTTTCGGACTAGCGGGAGGTCCACGCCAAGAGACCCAGTACTTC. Protein: CASSFGLAGGPRQETQYF.

The gene calls are TRBV19 and TRBJ1-1; the D is unclear. V lost 8 bases to trimming and J lost 5 bases, with 15 bases between them. CDR3 length: 13 residues. Germline V gives CDR1 LNHDA, CDR2 SQIVND (reference sequence). The CDR3 sequence is CASASRAATEAFF. CDR3 bases: TGTGCCAGTGCCTCCCGGGCGGCGACTGAAGCTTTCTTT.

Regarding this clonotype: This CDR3 is missing its conserved last phenylalanine or tryptophan, likely due to a read error. Because the CDR3's place on the DNA is in doubt, the DNA is left out and the CDR3 is given as listed by TCRdb. This chain joins TRBV28 and TRBJ1-2; TRBD1 was called by the table and not checked on the DNA. The V gene's germline CDR1 is MDHEN and CDR2 SYDVKM. The CDR3 is 13 amino acids long, termini counted. This CDR3 reads CASVDSANYGYTD.

This clonotype occurred many times. V is TRBV19 and J is TRBJ2-5; 7 nucleotides agree with TRBD1. The CDR3 totals 12 residues. Trimming removed 8 bases from V and 3 bases from J; junction bases left unmatched: 3. CDR1 is LNHDA, CDR2 SQIVND, per germline (reference sequence). The CDR3: CASRQGKETQYF. The CDR3 DNA reads as TGTGCCAGTCGACAGGGAAAAGAGACCCAGTACTTC.

This clonotype was found many times. This chain connects TRBV20-1 to TRBJ1-1, with 7 bases aligning to TRBD1. CDR3 length: 15 residues. Unmatched junction bases numbered 8, after V lost 3 bases and J lost 1 base. Germline V gene lookup returns CDR1 DFQATT and CDR2 SNEGSKA (reference sequence). For the CDR3, the DNA is TGCAGTGCTAGGTCCTTTGAGGGGGCGAACACTGAAGCTTTCTTT. This sequence encodes CSARSFEGANTEAFF.

This clonotype was observed once. The chain recombines TRBV7-9 with TRBJ2-7; TRBD1 agrees at 11 bases. The V and J ends lost 8 bases and 3 bases, in that order; junction bases with no gene match: 6. CDR1 is SEHNR, CDR2 FQNEAQ, per germline (reference sequence). There are 14 residues in the CDR3. DNA for the CDR3: TGTGCCAGCGGCAGAGGGACAGGGGGCTACGAGCAGTACTTC. It encodes CASGRGTGGYEQYF.

This clonotype was seen many times. The chain joins TRBV28 to TRBJ1-4; possible D gene TRBD1, 6 bases. Trimming took off 5 bases at V and 8 bases at J, with 12 bases between the two ends. This CDR3 has 13 amino acids. Germline V lookup: CDR1 MDHEN, CDR2 SYDVKM. The DNA of the CDR3 is TGTGCCAGCAGTCTACTCCAGGGGGAAAAACTGTTTTTT. Amino acid sequence: CASSLLQGEKLFF.

The chain couples TRBV2 to TRBJ1-1; 10 nucleotides line up with TRBD1. Germline loops: CDR1 SNHLY, CDR2 FYNNEI. The CDR3 loop spans 16 amino acids. V was pared by 5 bases and J by 5 bases, with 11 bases of the junction left unmatched. The CDR3 loop reads CASSSPGQGRRTEAFF. CDR3 DNA sequence: TGTGCCAGCAGTTCCCCGGGACAGGGGAGGAGGACTGAAGCTTTCTTT.

Turning to this clonotype: This CDR3 fails to terminate in the conserved phenylalanine or tryptophan, so it likely reflects a read error. This chain links TRBV7-2 with TRBJ1-1; possible D gene TRBD1, 5 bases. Germline V gene data show CDR1 as SGHTA and CDR2 as FQGNSA. The CDR3 contains 14 residues. In DNA form, the CDR3 reads TGTGTCAGCACCCTTGGGGGGAGAAATACTGAAGCTTTCCTT. Its protein product is CVSTLGGRNTEAFL.

Concerning this clonotype itself: A much larger clone is a single base away; this may be a read error. The V gene is TRBV5-1, the J gene TRBJ1-1; D remains ambiguous. The CDR3 is 15 amino acids. Germline CDR1 is SGHRS and CDR2 is YFSETQ. The CDR3 nucleotides are TGCGCCAGCAGCCACGCCAGCCCCACCGGGTTTGAGGCTTCCTTT. Translation gives CASSHASPTGFEASF.

This clonotype was detected ten times or more. This chain connects TRBV5-1 to TRBJ1-2; D gene uncertain. Germline-derived CDR1 and CDR2 are SGHRS and YFSETQ. Trimming pared 1 base from V and 6 bases from J, leaving 13 bases between. The length of the CDR3 is 14 residues. In DNA, the CDR3 is TGCGCCAGCAGCTTGACCCCAAGGACGGATGGCTACACCTTC. It encodes CASSLTPRTDGYTF.

This clonotype showed up many times. V usage is TRBV20-1 and J usage is TRBJ1-2; D remains unclear. The CDR3 sequence is 10 residues long. V gave up 6 bases and J gave up 8 bases, with 10 bases separating them. Germline CDR1 is DFQATT and CDR2 is SNEGSKA (reference sequence). In DNA, the CDR3 is TGCAGTGCCCAAGCCGGGGGCTACACCTTC. Amino acid sequence: CSAQAGGYTF.

This clonotype has at least ten counts. V gene TRBV20-1 combines with J gene TRBJ2-7; D gene uncertain. Germline V CDR1 and CDR2: DFQATT, SNEGSKA (reference sequence). This CDR3 is 12 amino acids long. Trimming cost V 5 bases and J 7 bases, with 15 bases left between them. The CDR3 protein is CSARNNLGEQYF. The CDR3 DNA is TGCAGTGCTCGCAATAACCTGGGGGAGCAGTACTTC.

This clonotype was seen more than once but under ten times. The chain combines TRBV19 with TRBJ2-2, with TRBD1 matching 10 bases. The CDR3 loop spans 17 amino acids. The germline CDR1 and CDR2 sequences are LNHDA and SQIVND (reference sequence). After removal of 2 bases from V and 6 bases from J, the junction contained 9 bases not matched to a gene. The CDR3 coding sequence is TGTGCCAGTAGTATATCTTCAGGGACAGGGGTGGCCGGGGAGCTGTTTTTT. It yields the protein CASSISSGTGVAGELFF. Based on the CDR3 plus reference TRBV19 and TRBJ2-2, the full variable domain is DGGITQSPKYLFRKEGQNVTLSCEQNLNHDAMYWYRQDPGQGLRLIYYSQIVNDFQKGDIAEGYSVSREKKESFPLTVTSAQKNPTAFYLCASSISSGTGVAGELFFGEGSRLTVL.

Comment on this clonotype: The limits of the CDR3 on the DNA are not certain, so only TCRdb's listed CDR3 is given. This chain joins TRBV25-1 and TRBJ1-1; TRBD1, as called in the table, went unchecked against the DNA. In germline, CDR1 is MGHDK, CDR2 SYGVNS. The CDR3 contains 14 residues when both ends are counted. The chain's CDR3 is CAGSEFAGGSEASF.

This clonotype showed up many times. The chain carries TRBV5-8 and TRBJ2-3, with 7 bases aligning to TRBD2. The V and J ends lost 4 bases and 2 bases, in that order; junction bases with no gene match: 7. The CDR3 is made up of 15 amino acids. Per the germline V gene, CDR1 is SGHTS and CDR2 is YDEGEE. The CDR3 bases are TGTGCCAGCAGCCCATTAGCGGGCTTCACAGATACGCAGTATTTT. Its translation: CASSPLAGFTDTQYF.

Regarding this clonotype: A much larger clone is a single base away; this may be a read error. V gene TRBV28 combines with J gene TRBJ2-6; TRBD2 is a possible D gene (5 bases). V gave up 8 bases and J gave up 0 bases, with 14 bases separating them. The CDR3 extends over 16 amino acids. Germline assignment: CDR1 MDHEN and CDR2 SYDVKM. CDR3 loop: CASGDLGVSGANVLTF. CDR3 DNA: TGTGCCAGCGGTGACTTGGGAGTCTCTGGGGCCAACGTCCTGACTTTC.

This clonotype was recorded at least ten times. The chain is built from TRBV12-3 or TRBV12-4 and TRBJ1-3; D remains unclear. This CDR3 region has 15 residues. The V and J ends lost 3 bases and 2 bases respectively, with 11 bases between them. Here the CDR3 reads CASSFPSATGNTIYF. In nucleotides, the CDR3 is TGTGCCAGCAGTTTTCCTTCGGCAACTGGAAACACCATATATTTT.

The chain employs TRBV12-3 or TRBV12-4 and TRBJ1-2, with 7 bases that match TRBD1. This CDR3 region has 12 residues. Germline trimming cut 6 bases from V and 8 bases from J; bases unmatched to any gene: 6. The CDR3 DNA follows: TGTGCCAGCAGATCAGGGGGGGAAGGCTACACCTTC. Protein: CASRSGGEGYTF.

This clonotype was detected ten times or more. CDR3 region: CASSQGSAPWQYF. CDR3 DNA sequence: TGCGCCAGCAGCCAAGGGTCGGCACCGTGGCAGTACTTC. The V call is TRBV4-1, the J call TRBJ2-7; D gene ambiguous. The germline V gene encodes CDR1 MGHRA and CDR2 YSYEKL. Deletions cut 1 base from V and 9 bases from J, with 13 bases between. CDR3 length: 13 amino acids.

The chain joins TRBV7-9 to TRBJ2-2; TRBD1 might be the D (6 bases). Trimming took 7 bases from V and 1 from J, leaving 16 bases between them. Looked up from germline, CDR1 is SEHNR and CDR2 is FQNEAQ (reference sequence). The CDR3 is made up of 16 amino acids. The CDR3: CASNPPPGQNTGELFF. The CDR3 DNA is TGTGCCAGCAACCCCCCCCCGGGACAGAACACCGGGGAGCTGTTTTTT.

This clonotype showed up many times. A single base separates this from a much larger clone, so it may be a read error. The V and J genes are TRBV20-1 and TRBJ2-7; D is perhaps TRBD2 (6 bases). The V gene lost 7 bases and the J gene lost 1 base, with 11 bases spanning the gap. In germline, CDR1 is DFQATT, CDR2 SNEGSKA (reference sequence). This CDR3 has 12 amino acids. CDR3 region: CSVRAGSYEQYF. The CDR3 DNA reads as TGCAGTGTTAGGGCGGGATCCTACGAGCAGTACTTC.

V is TRBV25-1 and J is TRBJ1-5, with TRBD1 matching 7 bases. V shed 8 bases, J shed 0 bases, and the junction held 16 bases outside the gene matches. This CDR3 comprises 18 residues. Germline V gene data show CDR1 as MGHDK and CDR2 as SYGVNS. CDR3 in amino acids: CASPYLTGNGHSNQPQHF. In nucleotides, the CDR3 is TGTGCCAGCCCCTATTTGACAGGGAATGGGCATAGCAATCAGCCCCAGCATTTT. Variable domain in full (rest from reference TRBV25-1 and TRBJ1-5): EADIYQTPRYLVIGTGKKITLECSQTMGHDKMYWYQQDPGMELHLIHYSYGVNSTEKGDLSSESTVSRIRTEHFPLTLESARPSHTSQYLCASPYLTGNGHSNQPQHFGDGTRLSIL.

This clonotype was seen repeatedly, ten times or more. This chain uses TRBV7-6 with TRBJ2-3; 7 bases are shared with TRBD1. The CDR3 length is 14 residues. The V and J ends lost 5 bases and 6 bases, in that order; junction bases with no gene match: 8. Germline V lookup: CDR1 SGHVS, CDR2 FNYEAQ. In nucleotides, the CDR3 is TGTGCCAGCAGCCCGACAGGGAATATGGATACGCAGTATTTT. This encodes CASSPTGNMDTQYF.

The V gene is TRBV7-2, the J gene TRBJ2-7, with 10 bases lining up with TRBD1. The CDR3 has 14 residues. Looked up from germline, CDR1 is SGHTA and CDR2 is FQGNSA. V lost 5 bases and J lost 6; bases outside the gene matches: 7. CDR3 protein: CASSRGTGEGEQYF. The DNA for the CDR3 is TGTGCCAGCAGCCGCGGGACAGGGGAGGGCGAGCAGTACTTC.

About this clonotype itself: This may be a read error, as it is one base from a much larger clone. The CDR3 DNA follows: TGTGCCAGCGAAACCACACAGGGCACCGGGGAGCTGGTTTTT. Amino acid sequence: CASETTQGTGELVF. V gene TRBV28 combines with J gene TRBJ2-2; maybe TRBD1 (6 bases). The CDR3 is 14 amino acids. In germline, CDR1 is MDHEN, CDR2 SYDVKM.

This clonotype appeared many times. V and J are TRBV5-5 and TRBJ1-1; TRBD1 is a possible D gene (6 bases). The germline V and J ends were trimmed by 5 bases and 2 bases, with 13 bases remaining between them. CDR3 length: 14 residues. The germline V gene encodes CDR1 SGHKS and CDR2 YYEKEE (reference sequence). This CDR3 is CASRLGQSNTEAFF. CDR3 coding DNA: TGTGCCAGCAGGCTGGGACAATCAAACACTGAAGCTTTCTTT.

The sample holds many counts of this clonotype. The chain uses TRBV20-1 and TRBJ1-2; TRBD1 matches at 7 bases. This CDR3 is 14 amino acids long. J was trimmed by 4 bases and V by 3 bases; bases with no gene match: 8. CDR1 is DFQATT and CDR2 is SNEGSKA in the germline V gene (reference sequence). CDR3 DNA sequence: TGCAGTGCTAGCCCAGACACAGGGGTCTATGGCTACACCTTC. Translated, it gives CSASPDTGVYGYTF.

Many counts were recorded for this clonotype. The CDR3 DNA sequence: TGTGCCAGCAGCTCTGGGACAGGGTCGGATACGCAGTATTTT. As protein: CASSSGTGSDTQYF. V and J are TRBV11-2 and TRBJ2-3, with 9 bases fitting TRBD1. The V and J ends lost 4 bases and 6 bases, in that order; junction bases with no gene match: 5. The germline V gene has CDR1 SGHAT and CDR2 FQNNGV. CDR3 length: 14 amino acids.